This T cell receptor beta chain was observed in a study of shared clonotypes between healthy human individuals. About the study: Serving as donors were a couple of women and a few men, whose ages spanned 18 to 49.

The CDR3 runs to 15 residues. The germline V and J ends were trimmed by 2 bases and 6 bases, with 14 bases remaining between them. Per the germline V gene, CDR1 is SGHDT and CDR2 is YYEEEE. Here immunoSEQ multiplex PCR was the method, and the copy in TCRdb shows in-frame clones only, minus some. The repertoire holds approximately 470,000 clones, with around four fifths as singletons. This sequence was found in a woman aged 40 to 50 in good health. Some clones in this sample may be carry-over from other donors' samples. This sequence joins TRBV5-6 and TRBJ1-4, with D perhaps matching TRBD1 (6 bases). The sequenced sample consisted of PBMCs. The CDR3 is CASSFAGRGHEKLFF. In DNA form, the CDR3 reads TGTGCCAGCAGCTTCGCAGGGCGGGGGCATGAAAAACTGTTTTTT. Full variable domain (outside the CDR3, taken from reference TRBV5-6 and TRBJ1-4): DAGVTQSPTHLIKTRGQQVTLRCSPKSGHDTVSWYQQALGQGPQFIFQYYEEEERQRGNFPDRFSGHQFPNYSSELNVNALLLGDSALYLCASSFAGRGHEKLFFGSGTQLSVL.